This T cell receptor beta chain was profiled in a study of post-analysis software for immune sequencing data. The CDR3 consists of 14 residues. Trimming removed 3 bases at V and 2 bases at J, with 9 bases between. Germline V gives CDR1 KGHDR, CDR2 SFDVKD. Study-level findings and limits: Roughly 5 TRBV segments (TRBV5-6, TRBV5-1 and TRBV20-1 among them) occurred more frequently in patients than in controls.

Libraries were made from TCR beta cDNA, and they carried unique molecular identifiers. Yield was around 500,000 cDNA molecules from around 1 to 9.1 million T cells. MiXCR, applied by TCRdb to the PCR reads, yields one record per CDR3 protein. This sample has more than 500,000 distinct CDR3 sequences, with around 31% found just once. In this sample, this clonotype turned up a few times. Its target is unknown. The material sequenced was blood. This TCR was recovered from a girl aged 2 to 17 with multiple sclerosis. The chain uses TRBV24-1 and TRBJ2-5, with D maybe TRBD1 (6 bases). CDR3 bases: TGTGCCACCAGTGATCCAGGGGCACAAGAGACCCAGTACTTC. It codes for CATSDPGAQETQYF.